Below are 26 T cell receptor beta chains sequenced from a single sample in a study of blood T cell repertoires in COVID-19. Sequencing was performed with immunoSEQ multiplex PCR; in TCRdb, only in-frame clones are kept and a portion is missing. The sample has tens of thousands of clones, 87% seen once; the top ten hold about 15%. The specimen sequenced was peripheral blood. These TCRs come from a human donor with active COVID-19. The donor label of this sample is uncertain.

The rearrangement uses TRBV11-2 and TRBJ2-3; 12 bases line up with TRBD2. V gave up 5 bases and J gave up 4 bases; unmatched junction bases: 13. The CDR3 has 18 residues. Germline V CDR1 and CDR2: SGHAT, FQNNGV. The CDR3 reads CASSPGALAGGPADTQYF. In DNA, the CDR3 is TGTGCCAGCAGCCCTGGGGCCCTAGCGGGGGGGCCCGCAGATACGCAGTATTTT.

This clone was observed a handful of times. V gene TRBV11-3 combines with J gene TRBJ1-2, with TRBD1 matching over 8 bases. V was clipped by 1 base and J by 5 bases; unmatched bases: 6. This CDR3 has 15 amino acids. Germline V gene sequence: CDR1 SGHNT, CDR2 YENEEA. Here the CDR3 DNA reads TGTGCCAGCAGCTTAGGGCAGGGGGCGCGGTATGGCTACACCTTC. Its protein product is CASSLGQGARYGYTF.

CDR3 in amino acids: CAISQFLLRDRERYEQYF. CDR3 sequence (DNA): TGTGCCATCAGTCAATTCCTTCTCCGGGACAGAGAACGCTACGAGCAGTACTTC. V is TRBV10-3 and J is TRBJ2-7; TRBD1 matches at 7 bases. CDR1 and CDR2 (germline): ENHRY, SYGVKD. After removal of 5 bases from V and 3 bases from J, the junction contained 19 bases not matched to a gene. CDR3 length equals 18 residues.

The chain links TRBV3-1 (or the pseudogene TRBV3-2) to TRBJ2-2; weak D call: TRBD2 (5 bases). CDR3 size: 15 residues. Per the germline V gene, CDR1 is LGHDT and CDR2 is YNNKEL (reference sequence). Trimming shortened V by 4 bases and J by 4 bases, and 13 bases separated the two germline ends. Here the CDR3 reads CASSLGAVSTGELFF. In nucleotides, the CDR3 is TGTGCCAGCAGCCTCGGAGCGGTCAGCACCGGGGAGCTGTTTTTT.

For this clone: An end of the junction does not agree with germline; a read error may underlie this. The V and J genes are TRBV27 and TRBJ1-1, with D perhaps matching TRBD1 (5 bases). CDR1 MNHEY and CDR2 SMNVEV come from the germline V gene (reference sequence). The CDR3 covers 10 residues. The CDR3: CASSFLGHQF. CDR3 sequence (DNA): TGTGCCAGCAGTTTTTTAGGACACCAATTT.

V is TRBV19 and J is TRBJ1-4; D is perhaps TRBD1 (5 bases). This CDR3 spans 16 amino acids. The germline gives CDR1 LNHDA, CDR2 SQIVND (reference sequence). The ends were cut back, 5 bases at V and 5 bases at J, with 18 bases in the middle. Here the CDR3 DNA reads TGTGCCAGTAGTGCCCAGAAGGGACTTATCAATGAAAAACTGTTTTTT. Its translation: CASSAQKGLINEKLFF.

The CDR3 DNA reads TGTGCCAGCAGCCAAGATTTCCGGAACACCGGGGAGCTGTTTTTT. Protein sequence: CASSQDFRNTGELFF. The rearrangement joins TRBV4-2 to TRBJ2-2; no reliable D call. This CDR3 region has 15 residues. With 0 bases removed from V and 1 base from J, the gap between germline ends came to 6 bases. The germline CDR1 and CDR2 sequences are LGHNA and YNFKEQ.

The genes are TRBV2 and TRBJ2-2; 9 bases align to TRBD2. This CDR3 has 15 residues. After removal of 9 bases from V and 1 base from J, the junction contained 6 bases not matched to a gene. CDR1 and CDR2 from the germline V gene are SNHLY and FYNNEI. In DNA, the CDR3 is TGTGCCAGTGGATTGACTAGCGGGAACACCGGGGAGCTGTTTTTT. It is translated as CASGLTSGNTGELFF.

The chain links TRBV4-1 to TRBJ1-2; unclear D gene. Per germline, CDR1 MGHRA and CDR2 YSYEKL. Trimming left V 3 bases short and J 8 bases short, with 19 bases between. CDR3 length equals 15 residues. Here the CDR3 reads CASSQETRNSYGYTF. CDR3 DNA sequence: TGCGCCAGCAGCCAGGAGACGCGGAATTCTTACGGCTACACCTTC.

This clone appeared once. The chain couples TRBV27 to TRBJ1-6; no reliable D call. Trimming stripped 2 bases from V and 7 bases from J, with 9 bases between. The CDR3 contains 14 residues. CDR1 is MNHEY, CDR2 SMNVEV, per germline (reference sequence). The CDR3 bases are TGTGCCAGCAGTTTAGACTATTTGAATTCACCCCTCCACTTT. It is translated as CASSLDYLNSPLHF.

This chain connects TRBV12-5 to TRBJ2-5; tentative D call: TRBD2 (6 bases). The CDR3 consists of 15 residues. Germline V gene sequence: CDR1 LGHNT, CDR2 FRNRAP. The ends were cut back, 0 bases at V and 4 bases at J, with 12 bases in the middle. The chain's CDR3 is CASGLVHGGLETQYF. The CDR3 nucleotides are TGTGCTAGTGGTTTGGTACACGGGGGTTTAGAGACCCAGTACTTC.

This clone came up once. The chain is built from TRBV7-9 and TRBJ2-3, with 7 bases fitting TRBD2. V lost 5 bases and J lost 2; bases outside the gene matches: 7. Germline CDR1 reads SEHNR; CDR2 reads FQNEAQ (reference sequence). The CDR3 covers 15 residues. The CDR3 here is CASSQRGGFTDTQYF. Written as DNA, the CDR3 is TGTGCCAGCAGCCAACGCGGGGGATTCACAGATACGCAGTATTTT. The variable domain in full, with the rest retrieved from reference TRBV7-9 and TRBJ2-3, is DTGVSQNPRHKITKRGQNVTFRCDPISEHNRLYWYRQTLGQGPEFLTYFQNEAQLEKSRLLSDRFSAERPKGSFSTLEIQRTEQGDSAMYLCASSQRGGFTDTQYFGPGTRLTVL.

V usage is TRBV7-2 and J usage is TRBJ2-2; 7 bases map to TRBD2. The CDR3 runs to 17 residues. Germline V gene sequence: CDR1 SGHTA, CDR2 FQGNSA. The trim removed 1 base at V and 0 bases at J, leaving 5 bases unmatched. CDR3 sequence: CASSLEASGPNTGELFF. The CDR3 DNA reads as TGTGCCAGCAGCTTAGAGGCTAGCGGTCCGAACACCGGGGAGCTGTTTTTT.

CDR3 sequence: CASSHGTGGNYGYTF. DNA for the CDR3: TGTGCCAGCAGCCATGGGACAGGGGGAAACTATGGCTACACCTTC. This chain joins TRBV7-9 and TRBJ1-2; the match to TRBD1 covers 11 bases. Per the germline V gene, CDR1 is SEHNR and CDR2 is FQNEAQ (reference sequence). This CDR3 has 15 amino acids. J gave up 2 bases and V 5 bases, and 4 bases lay outside the gene matches.

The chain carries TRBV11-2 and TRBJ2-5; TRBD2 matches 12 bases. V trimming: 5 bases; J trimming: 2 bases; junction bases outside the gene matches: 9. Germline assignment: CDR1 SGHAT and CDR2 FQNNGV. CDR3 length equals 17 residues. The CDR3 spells CASSHLMTSGGQETQYF. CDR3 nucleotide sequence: TGTGCCAGCAGCCATTTGATGACTAGCGGGGGACAAGAGACCCAGTACTTC.

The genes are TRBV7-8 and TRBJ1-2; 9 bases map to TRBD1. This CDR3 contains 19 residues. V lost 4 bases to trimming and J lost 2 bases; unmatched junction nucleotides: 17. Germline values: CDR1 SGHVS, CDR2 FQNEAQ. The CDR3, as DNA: TGTGCCAGCAGCTCTTCTCCGGGGACAGGGACCCTATTAAACTATGGCTACACCTTC. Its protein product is CASSSSPGTGTLLNYGYTF.

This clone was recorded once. CDR3 sequence reads: CASSSTGVTEAFF. Written as DNA, the CDR3 is TGTGCCAGCAGCTCCACAGGGGTGACTGAAGCTTTCTTT. This rearrangement joins TRBV7-3 to TRBJ1-1; 7 bases map to TRBD1. With V trimmed by 4 bases and J by 5 bases, 4 bases remained unmatched. The germline V gene has CDR1 SGHTA and CDR2 FQGTGA. The CDR3 sequence is 13 residues long.

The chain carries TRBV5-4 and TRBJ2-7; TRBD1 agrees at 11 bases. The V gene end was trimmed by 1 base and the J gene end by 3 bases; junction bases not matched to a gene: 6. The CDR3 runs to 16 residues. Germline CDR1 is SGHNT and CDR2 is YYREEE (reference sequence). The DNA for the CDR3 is TGTGCCAGCAGCTTGTTCCGGGGACAGGGGGTCTACGAGCAGTACTTC. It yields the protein CASSLFRGQGVYEQYF.

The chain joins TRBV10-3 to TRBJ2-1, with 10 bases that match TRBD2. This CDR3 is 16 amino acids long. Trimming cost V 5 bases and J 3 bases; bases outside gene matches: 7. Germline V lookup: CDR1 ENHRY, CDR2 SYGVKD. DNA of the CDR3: TGTGCCATCAGTATAACTAGCGGGGAATTCTACAATGAGCAGTTCTTC. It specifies CAISITSGEFYNEQFF.

The CDR3 DNA sequence: TGTGCCAGCCTGGCAATAGACAGGACCTACGAGCAGTACTTC. It specifies CASLAIDRTYEQYF. The rearrangement links TRBV2 to TRBJ2-7, with D possibly being TRBD1 (6 bases). The CDR3 spans 14 residues. From germline, CDR1 is SNHLY and CDR2 FYNNEI. Trimming cost V 8 bases and J 2 bases, with 16 bases left between them.

The CDR3 region is CASSPSPFRVQGASSPLHF. The CDR3, as DNA: TGCGCCAGCAGCCCAAGTCCCTTTCGCGTTCAGGGGGCGTCGTCACCCCTCCACTTT. The chain joins TRBV4-1 to TRBJ1-6; 8 bases are shared with TRBD1. The CDR3 totals 19 residues. J lost 10 bases, V lost 4 bases, and 21 bases had no gene match. Germline V gene lookup returns CDR1 MGHRA and CDR2 YSYEKL.

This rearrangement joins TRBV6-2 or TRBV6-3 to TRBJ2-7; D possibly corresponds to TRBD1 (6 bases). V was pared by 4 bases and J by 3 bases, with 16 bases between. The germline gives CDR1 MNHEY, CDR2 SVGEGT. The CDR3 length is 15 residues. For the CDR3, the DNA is TGTGCCAGCAGTTCTTGGACCGAGGGGGTCTACGAGCAGTACTTC. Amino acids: CASSSWTEGVYEQYF.

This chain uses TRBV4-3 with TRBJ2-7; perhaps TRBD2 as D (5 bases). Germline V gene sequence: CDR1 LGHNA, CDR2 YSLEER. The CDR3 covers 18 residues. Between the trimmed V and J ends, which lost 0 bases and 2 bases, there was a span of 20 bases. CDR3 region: CASSQEPDRYGETYEQYF. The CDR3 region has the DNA TGCGCCAGCAGCCAAGAACCGGATCGGTACGGGGAAACCTACGAGCAGTACTTC.

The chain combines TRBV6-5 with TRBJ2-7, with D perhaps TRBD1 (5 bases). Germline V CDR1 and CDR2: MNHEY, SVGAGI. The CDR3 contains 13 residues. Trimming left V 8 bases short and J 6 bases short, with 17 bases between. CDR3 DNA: TGTGCCAGCGAAGGGTTTAGGGGTCTCGAGCAGTACTTC. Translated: CASEGFRGLEQYF.

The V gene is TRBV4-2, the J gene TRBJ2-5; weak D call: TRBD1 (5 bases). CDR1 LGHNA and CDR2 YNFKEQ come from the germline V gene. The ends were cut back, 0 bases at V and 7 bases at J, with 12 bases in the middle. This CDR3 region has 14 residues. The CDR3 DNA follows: TGTGCCAGCAGCCAAGATCAGGGTTTAGGGACCCAGTACTTC. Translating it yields CASSQDQGLGTQYF.

CDR3 sequence: CATSDPSGDSYNEQFF. The CDR3 nucleotides read TGTGCCACCAGTGATCCTAGCGGGGATTCCTACAATGAGCAGTTCTTC. The chain employs TRBV24-1 and TRBJ2-1; TRBD2 agrees at 9 bases. The length of the CDR3 is 16 residues. J lost 1 base, V lost 3 bases, and 3 bases had no gene match. Per germline, CDR1 KGHDR and CDR2 SFDVKD.